This T cell receptor beta chain was documented in a study of OX40 agonist ivuxolimab in advanced cancers. V shed 1 base and J 3 bases; nucleotides not matched to a gene: 5. The CDR3 sequence is 16 residues long. Germline V gene lookup returns CDR1 LNHDA and CDR2 SQIVND (reference sequence). Assay: immunoSEQ multiplex PCR; the TCRdb copy retains only in-frame clones and omits some. The sample contains about 64,000 clones, about 91% of which appear only once. V and J are TRBV19 and TRBJ2-2, with 7 bases fitting TRBD2. This specimen was CD4+ or CD8+ T cells sorted from blood, taken in a trial of the OX40 agonist ivuxolimab. The sequence came from an adult with an advanced solid tumor such as melanoma, head and neck, liver or kidney cancer. CDR3 in DNA: TGTGCCAGTAGTATAGTGGCGGGAGTGCACACCGGGGAGCTGTTTTTT. This gives the protein CASSIVAGVHTGELFF.